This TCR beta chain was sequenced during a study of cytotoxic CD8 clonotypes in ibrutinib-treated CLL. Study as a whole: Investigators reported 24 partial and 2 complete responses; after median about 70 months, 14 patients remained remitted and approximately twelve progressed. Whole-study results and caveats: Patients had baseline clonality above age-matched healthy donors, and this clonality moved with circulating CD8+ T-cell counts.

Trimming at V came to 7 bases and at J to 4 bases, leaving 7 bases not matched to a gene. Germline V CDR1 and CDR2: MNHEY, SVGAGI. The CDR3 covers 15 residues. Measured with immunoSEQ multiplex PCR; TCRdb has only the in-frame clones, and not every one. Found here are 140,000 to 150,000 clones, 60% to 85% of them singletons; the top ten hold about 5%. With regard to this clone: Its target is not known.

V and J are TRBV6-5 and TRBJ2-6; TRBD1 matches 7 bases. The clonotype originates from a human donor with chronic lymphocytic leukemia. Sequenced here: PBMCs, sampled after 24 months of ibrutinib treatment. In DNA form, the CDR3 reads TGTGCCAGCACCTCAGGGGGTTCCGGGGCCAACGTCCTGACTTTC. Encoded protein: CASTSGGSGANVLTF.